Presented here are 11 T cell receptor beta chains from one specimen sequenced in a study of Graves' ophthalmopathy and Graves' hyperthyroidism. Investigators amplified TCR beta CDR3 regions from RNA transcripts. The first round was an RT-PCR with HTBI primers, and the second round was a multiplex PCR. TCRdb itself ran the multiplex PCR reads through MiXCR, one entry per CDR3 protein. Among around 1.1 million distinct CDR3 sequences listed, roughly two fifths were seen once. Sequencing input: peripheral blood or thyroid tissue (not recorded which). The receptors originated from an adult man with Graves' hyperthyroidism.

At least ten counts were recorded for this clonotype. The V call is TRBV2, the J call TRBJ1-2; D gene ambiguous. V was trimmed by 3 bases and J by 2 bases, leaving 10 bases between them. This CDR3 contains 14 residues. From germline, CDR1 is SNHLY and CDR2 FYNNEI. CDR3 sequence: CASSDPTINYGYTF. The CDR3 DNA follows: TGTGCCAGCAGTGATCCGACGATAAACTATGGCTACACCTTC.

This clonotype was recorded at least ten times. The rearrangement uses TRBV4-2 and TRBJ2-7, with D unclear. This CDR3 has 14 amino acids. Deletions cut 0 bases from V and 3 bases from J, with 9 bases between. Per the germline V gene, CDR1 is LGHNA and CDR2 is YNFKEQ. This chain's CDR3 is CASSQEGSRYEQYF. The DNA of the CDR3 is TGTGCCAGCAGCCAAGAGGGCAGTCGCTACGAGCAGTACTTC.

In its sample, this clonotype was seen many times. This chain joins TRBV29-1 and TRBJ2-5; perhaps TRBD2 as D (5 bases). V was pared by 7 bases and J by 5 bases, with 11 bases between. Germline lookup yields CDR1 SQVTM and CDR2 ANQGSEA. CDR3 length: 11 amino acids. CDR3 in amino acids: CSAALGETQYF. The CDR3 nucleotides read TGCAGCGCAGCACTAGGGGAGACCCAGTACTTC.

This clonotype was recorded many times. The chain has TRBV10-2 and TRBJ1-5; TRBD1 agrees at 8 bases. Germline V gives CDR1 WSHSY, CDR2 SAAADI. There are 15 residues in the CDR3. Losses at the gene ends were 3 bases for V and 3 bases for J; bases not matched to a gene: 4. The chain's CDR3 is CASSDRGLDNQPQHF. Written as DNA, the CDR3 is TGCGCCAGCAGTGACAGGGGGCTGGACAATCAGCCCCAGCATTTT.

The chain links TRBV29-1 to TRBJ1-2, with D maybe TRBD1 (6 bases). Trimming took off 5 bases at V and 1 base at J, with 11 bases between the two ends. CDR3 size: 13 residues. The germline gives CDR1 SQVTM, CDR2 ANQGSEA. The CDR3 here is CSVLGQINYGYTF. The DNA for the CDR3 is TGCAGCGTTCTCGGACAGATTAACTATGGCTACACCTTC.

This chain connects TRBV9 to TRBJ2-5, with D tentatively TRBD1 (5 bases). Between the trimmed V and J ends, which lost 2 bases and 9 bases, there was a span of 8 bases. CDR1 SGDLS and CDR2 YYNGEE come from the germline V gene. The CDR3 extends over 11 amino acids. CDR3 residues: CASSVSGSQYF. For the CDR3, the DNA is TGTGCCAGCAGCGTCTCAGGGTCCCAGTACTTC. The full variable domain, its missing parts supplied by reference TRBV9 and TRBJ2-5, is DSGVTQTPKHLITATGQRVTLRCSPRSGDLSVYWYQQSLDQGLQFLIQYYNGEERAKGNILERFSAQQFPDLHSELNLSSLELGDSALYFCASSVSGSQYFGPGTRLLVL.

Comments on this clonotype: Since a much larger clone is just one base distant, this may be a read error. The chain combines TRBV7-9 with TRBJ1-5; D remains ambiguous. Germline loops: CDR1 SEHNR, CDR2 FQNEAQ (reference sequence). This CDR3 contains 13 residues. The DNA of the CDR3 is TGTACCAGCAGCTCCTCGGTTGATCAGCCCCAGCATTTT. It specifies CTSSSSVDQPQHF. The full variable domain, with the rest looked up from reference TRBV7-9 and TRBJ1-5, is DTGVSQNPRHKITKRGQNVTFRCDPISEHNRLYWYRQTLGQGPEFLTYFQNEAQLEKSRLLSDRFSAERPKGSFSTLEIQRTEQGDSAMYLCTSSSSVDQPQHFGDGTRLSIL.

A remark on this clonotype: At one end the junction does not follow the germline gene, possibly because of a read error. The rearrangement uses TRBV5-5 and TRBJ1-1; 8 positions agree with TRBD1. Germline V gene lookup returns CDR1 SGHKS and CDR2 YYEKEE (reference sequence). There are 13 residues in the CDR3. The CDR3 protein is CAGSLGTGPEAFF. CDR3 sequence (DNA): TGTGCCGGCAGCCTAGGGACAGGACCTGAAGCTTTCTTT.

The chain recombines TRBV19 with TRBJ1-5; D gene ambiguous. Trimming cost V 9 bases and J 4 bases, with 16 bases left between them. The CDR3 covers 14 residues. Germline V CDR1 and CDR2: LNHDA, SQIVND (reference sequence). For the CDR3, the DNA is TGTGCCAGCATGACTCCTTCGTCTAATCAGCCCCAGCATTTT. This codes for CASMTPSSNQPQHF.

The rearrangement uses TRBV20-1 and TRBJ2-7; no clear D. The CDR3 length is 14 residues. V was pared by 3 bases and J by 2 bases, with 14 bases between. Germline V gene data show CDR1 as DFQATT and CDR2 as SNEGSKA (reference sequence). CDR3 loop: CSASKGGETYEQYF. CDR3 coding DNA: TGCAGTGCTAGTAAGGGTGGGGAAACCTACGAGCAGTACTTC.

In this sample, this clonotype turned up many times. This chain uses TRBV29-1 with TRBJ1-1; D unclear. V was clipped by 7 bases and J by 6 bases, with 15 bases between them. The CDR3 runs to 12 residues. CDR1 SQVTM and CDR2 ANQGSEA come from the germline V gene. This CDR3 is CSGGRLKAEAFF. The CDR3 region has the DNA TGCAGCGGTGGGCGGCTGAAGGCTGAAGCTTTCTTT.